The rows below give T cell receptor beta chains drawn from one sample of a study of cytomegalovirus exposure and HLA in healthy donors. Produced via immunoSEQ multiplex PCR; TCRdb's table is partial and in-frame only. The sample has some 100,000 clones; roughly 70% are singletons. Material: PBMCs. These receptors were taken from a woman in her 50s in good health and CMV-seropositive. Each CDR3 is given with its conserved first and last residue. Each record gives: V gene, D gene, J gene, clone size, CDR3 protein, CDR3 DNA. D genes are given only for firm matches. The size field is filled for only some rows; it gives once, few, many or a size class.

TRBV7-3	-	TRBJ2-1	-	CASSLILSSYNEQFF	TGTGCCAGCAGCTTGATTCTAAGCTCCTACAATGAGCAGTTCTTC
TRBV2	TRBD2	TRBJ2-1	few	CASSDKGLRIDEQFF	TGTGCCAGCAGTGATAAGGGACTAAGGATCGATGAGCAGTTCTTC
TRBV4-3	TRBD1	TRBJ2-1	-	CASSQAGTGGNNEQFF	TGCGCCAGCAGCCAGGCGGGGACAGGGGGAAACAATGAGCAGTTCTTC
TRBV7-3	TRBD2	TRBJ2-7	-	CASSSLSGSTLTEQYF	TGCGCCAGCAGCTCACTTAGCGGGAGCACCCTGACCGAGCAGTACTTC
TRBV4-1	TRBD2	TRBJ2-3	-	CASSQGLAGTDTQYF	TGCGCCAGCAGCCAAGGACTAGCGGGCACAGATACGCAGTATTTT
TRBV7-2	-	TRBJ1-4	-	CASSRRGGMGEKLFF	TGTGCCAGCAGCCGTAGGGGGGGGATGGGTGAAAAACTGTTTTTT
TRBV5-4	-	TRBJ1-1	once	CASSRGGGNTEAFF	TGTGCCAGCAGCCGAGGGGGTGGGAACACTGAAGCTTTCTTT
TRBV19	-	TRBJ1-1	-	CASSTREGGRYTEAFF	TGTGCCAGTAGTACCCGAGAGGGAGGGAGGTACACTGAAGCTTTCTTT
TRBV2	TRBD1	TRBJ1-5	-	CASSGNRGSNQPQHF	TGTGCCAGCAGTGGAAACAGGGGTAGCAATCAGCCCCAGCATTTT
TRBV6-5	-	TRBJ2-7	-	CASSLGDFAYEQYF	TGTGCCAGCAGTCTGGGTGACTTCGCTTACGAGCAGTACTTC
TRBV7-2	TRBD1	TRBJ2-7	few	CASSFSGQGSSYEQYF	TGTGCCAGCAGCTTCTCCGGACAGGGGAGTTCCTACGAGCAGTACTTC
TRBV30	-	TRBJ1-1	-	CAWSVAGASYTEAFF	TGTGCCTGGAGTGTAGCGGGGGCGAGTTACACTGAAGCTTTCTTT
TRBV5-6	TRBD1	TRBJ2-3	-	CASSLAHTGVGDTQYF	TGTGCCAGCAGCTTGGCCCATACAGGGGTTGGAGATACGCAGTATTTT
TRBV9	-	TRBJ1-1	-	CASSVEGQNTEAFF	TGTGCCAGCAGCGTAGAAGGACAGAACACTGAAGCTTTCTTT
TRBV28	TRBD2	TRBJ2-7	-	CASSPPSRSSGTTYEQYF	TGTGCCAGCAGTCCTCCTTCTAGATCGAGCGGGACTACCTACGAGCAGTACTTC
TRBV7-9	TRBD1	TRBJ2-7	-	CASSYGTGRASYEQYF	TGTGCCAGCAGCTACGGGACAGGGAGGGCCTCCTACGAGCAGTACTTC
TRBV5-4	TRBD1	TRBJ2-7	-	CASSLQGNSYEQYF	TGTGCCAGCAGCTTACAGGGGAACTCCTACGAGCAGTACTTC
TRBV30	TRBD1	TRBJ2-1	-	CAWAGTAIYNEQFF	TGTGCCTGGGCCGGGACAGCCATCTACAATGAGCAGTTCTTC
TRBV5-6	-	TRBJ2-2	-	CASSLVGLATTGELFF	TGTGCCAGCAGCTTGGTAGGCCTAGCGACCACCGGGGAGCTGTTTTTT
TRBV19	TRBD2	TRBJ2-7	-	CASSIRTTSGRDNYEQYF	TGTGCCAGTAGTATCCGGACGACTAGCGGGAGAGATAACTACGAGCAGTACTTC
TRBV9	-	TRBJ2-3	few	CASTKGSGPFTDTQYF	TGTGCCAGCACCAAGGGGAGCGGGCCTTTCACAGATACGCAGTATTTT
TRBV6-6	TRBD1	TRBJ2-7	-	CASSPGQGTYEQYF	TGTGCCAGCAGCCCGGGACAGGGGACCTACGAGCAGTACTTC
TRBV6-1	-	TRBJ2-5	-	CASSEEGPQSYQETQYF	TGTGCCAGCAGTGAAGAGGGGCCCCAGTCGTACCAAGAGACCCAGTACTTC
TRBV29-1	TRBD2	TRBJ2-5	-	CSVGGGGKETQYF	TGCAGCGTTGGTGGGGGAGGGAAAGAGACCCAGTACTTC
TRBV7-6	-	TRBJ1-1	-	CASSLSRQTEAFF	TGTGCCAGCAGCTTAAGCAGGCAGACTGAAGCTTTCTTT
TRBV11-2	-	TRBJ2-7	-	CASSLGGLYEQYF	TGTGCCAGCAGCTTAGGAGGCCTTTACGAGCAGTACTTC
TRBV5-1	TRBD1	TRBJ2-2	-	CASIRTGGNTGELFF	TGCGCCAGCATTAGGACAGGGGGAAACACCGGGGAGCTGTTTTTT
TRBV2	TRBD1	TRBJ2-2	-	CASSWTGAGTGELFF	TGTGCCAGCAGTTGGACAGGGGCGGGAACCGGGGAGCTGTTTTTT
TRBV6-6	TRBD1	TRBJ2-1	few	CASTIEPGQREQFF	TGTGCCAGCACAATAGAGCCGGGACAGCGTGAGCAGTTCTTC
TRBV6-4	TRBD2	TRBJ2-2	-	CASSDSTSGRLGSTGELFF	TGTGCCAGCAGTGACTCGACTAGCGGGAGGCTGGGCAGCACCGGGGAGCTGTTTTTT
TRBV5-1	-	TRBJ2-1	-	CASSLTSSDEQFF	TGCGCCAGCAGCTTGACTAGCTCGGATGAGCAGTTCTTC
TRBV9	-	TRBJ1-2	-	CASTQEVEGIYGYTF	TGTGCCAGCACCCAGGAGGTGGAGGGGATCTATGGCTACACCTTC
TRBV4-1	-	TRBJ1-4	-	CASSQGGQSNEKLFF	TGCGCCAGCAGCCAAGGTGGACAGAGTAATGAAAAACTGTTTTTT
TRBV6-1	-	TRBJ2-1	-	CASSEAPTYNEQFF	TGTGCCAGCAGTGAAGCCCCGACTTACAATGAGCAGTTCTTC
TRBV6-6	-	TRBJ1-2	-	CASSNLYRAGYTF	TGTGCCAGCAGCAACCTATACAGGGCTGGCTACACCTTC
TRBV11-2	TRBD1	TRBJ1-1	once	CASSWTGAAPGEAFF	TGTGCCAGCAGCTGGACAGGGGCTGCGCCTGGTGAAGCTTTCTTT
TRBV7-6	TRBD1	TRBJ2-1	-	CASSPGQGWDEQFF	TGTGCCAGCAGCCCCGGACAGGGCTGGGATGAGCAGTTCTTC
TRBV7-3	TRBD1	TRBJ1-2	-	CASSSSGQHYGYTF	TGTGCCAGCAGCTCCTCGGGACAGCACTATGGCTACACCTTC
TRBV19	-	TRBJ2-7	-	CASSGQDTQGYEQYF	TGTGCCAGTAGCGGCCAGGACACCCAGGGGTACGAGCAGTACTTC
TRBV6-5	-	TRBJ1-1	-	CASRLQGWGNTEAFF	TGTGCCAGCAGATTACAGGGCTGGGGGAACACTGAAGCTTTCTTT
TRBV21-1	-	TRBJ1-5	-	CASGQEGNQPQHF	TGTGCCAGTGGACAGGAGGGCAATCAGCCCCAGCATTTT
TRBV6-1	-	TRBJ1-2	few	CASSESADYGYTF	TGTGCCAGCAGTGAATCGGCGGACTATGGCTACACCTTC
TRBV5-6	-	TRBJ1-1	-	CASEILETDFTEAFF	TGTGCCAGCGAGATCCTCGAGACAGATTTCACTGAAGCTTTCTTT
TRBV29-1	-	TRBJ2-1	-	CSVVGGSYNEQFF	TGCAGCGTCGTAGGGGGCTCCTACAATGAGCAGTTCTTC
TRBV7-2	-	TRBJ2-3	once	CASSLNRNTDTQYF	TGTGCCAGCAGCTTAAACAGGAACACAGATACGCAGTATTTT
TRBV27	-	TRBJ2-1	few	CASSLGGADNEQFF	TGTGCCAGCAGTTTAGGGGGCGCGGACAATGAGCAGTTCTTC
TRBV28	-	TRBJ2-7	-	CASKSQGLYEQYF	TGTGCCAGCAAATCCCAGGGATTGTACGAGCAGTACTTC
TRBV19	-	TRBJ1-1	once	CASSMGAGGAAFF	TGTGCCAGTAGTATGGGAGCAGGAGGGGCCGCTTTCTTT
TRBV4-1	TRBD2	TRBJ2-7	-	CASSQDDGGFGYEQYF	TGCGCCAGCAGCCAAGACGACGGGGGGTTCGGCTACGAGCAGTACTTC
TRBV7-6	-	TRBJ1-1	-	CASSPTMNTEAFF	TGTGCCAGCAGCCCGACTATGAACACTGAAGCTTTCTTT
TRBV5-4	TRBD2	TRBJ2-5	-	CASSGAGWQETQYF	TGTGCCAGCAGTGGAGCGGGATGGCAAGAGACCCAGTACTTC
TRBV27	-	TRBJ1-1	-	CASSPARSGNTEAFF	TGTGCCAGCAGCCCAGCGAGGTCGGGGAACACTGAAGCTTTCTTT
TRBV15	-	TRBJ1-2	-	CATSRGTYQGDGYTF	TGTGCCACCAGCAGAGGTACTTATCAGGGCGATGGCTACACCTTC
TRBV6-5	TRBD2	TRBJ2-3	-	CASNPSGSGADTQYF	TGTGCCAGCAATCCTAGCGGGAGCGGGGCAGATACGCAGTATTTT
TRBV28	-	TRBJ1-2	few	CASSLGGNNYGYTF	TGTGCCAGCAGTTTAGGCGGAAATAACTATGGCTACACCTTC
TRBV21-1	-	TRBJ2-7	-	CASTYARTNYEQYF	TGTGCCAGCACCTATGCACGGACAAACTACGAGCAGTACTTC
TRBV5-4	-	TRBJ2-5	-	CASSPQGWETQYF	TGTGCCAGCAGCCCCCAGGGGTGGGAGACCCAGTACTTC